These T cell receptor beta chains were read from a single sample in a study of blood T cell repertoires in COVID-19. Repertoires were generated with immunoSEQ multiplex PCR, while TCRdb's copy carries only in-frame clones and drops some. The sample carries around 250,000 clones, 90% recorded once. Sequencing used peripheral blood. These receptors were taken from a woman aged 55 to 70 with COVID-19, enrolled during active disease. The conserved cysteine and the conserved F or W are not part of the CDR3 here. The order of the fields is J gene, V gene, CDR3 protein.

j_call: TRBJ2-7
v_call: TRBV27
cdr3_aa: ASSPRSPAYEQY

j_call: TRBJ2-5
v_call: TRBV5-8
cdr3_aa: ASSWKGLAGTETQY

j_call: TRBJ1-1
v_call: TRBV7-2
cdr3_aa: ASSSPVAATAGAF

j_call: TRBJ2-2
v_call: TRBV4-3
cdr3_aa: ASSPTSTSGGTGELF

j_call: TRBJ1-5
v_call: TRBV6-5
cdr3_aa: ASSSQGQPQH

j_call: TRBJ2-7
v_call: TRBV4-3
cdr3_aa: ASSQGVVKHEQY

j_call: TRBJ1-3
v_call: TRBV5-8
cdr3_aa: ASSLTGHSSGNTIY

j_call: TRBJ1-2
v_call: TRBV9
cdr3_aa: ASSAQTGDYGYT

j_call: TRBJ2-7
v_call: TRBV6-6
cdr3_aa: ASSSQESYEQY

j_call: TRBJ2-7
v_call: TRBV7-2
cdr3_aa: ASSFGTGFREQY

j_call: TRBJ1-2
v_call: TRBV7-2
cdr3_aa: ASSLGGGGGYGYT

j_call: TRBJ1-1
v_call: TRBV18
cdr3_aa: ASSPLTRGRQGGTEAF

j_call: TRBJ1-2
v_call: TRBV5-6
cdr3_aa: ASSRDNLGGYT

j_call: TRBJ2-7
v_call: TRBV7-8
cdr3_aa: ASSHRLGQGAYEQY

j_call: TRBJ2-2
v_call: TRBV19
cdr3_aa: ASSMDRANTGELF

j_call: TRBJ2-3
v_call: TRBV18
cdr3_aa: ASSIDRGQDTQY

j_call: TRBJ1-4
v_call: TRBV11-2
cdr3_aa: ASSSRGGGATNEKLF

j_call: TRBJ2-5
v_call: TRBV6-5
cdr3_aa: ASSYKGGQAETQY

j_call: TRBJ1-1
v_call: TRBV5-1
cdr3_aa: ASSRQGGGTEAF

j_call: TRBJ1-1
v_call: TRBV6-5
cdr3_aa: ASTPSGENTEAF

j_call: TRBJ2-5
v_call: TRBV10-3
cdr3_aa: AISAVGLAGGQETQY

j_call: TRBJ2-3
v_call: TRBV6-2/TRBV6-3
cdr3_aa: ASSPRTSSTDTQY

j_call: TRBJ2-2
v_call: TRBV4-3
cdr3_aa: ASSQGGVSGELF

j_call: TRBJ1-2
v_call: TRBV5-6
cdr3_aa: ASSSDRGLWGYT

j_call: TRBJ2-3
v_call: TRBV7-2
cdr3_aa: ASRYGGTDTQY

j_call: TRBJ1-1
v_call: TRBV6-2/TRBV6-3
cdr3_aa: ASSYWGQGNTEAF

j_call: TRBJ2-7
v_call: TRBV7-9
cdr3_aa: ASSLGGTGGYEQY

j_call: TRBJ2-7
v_call: TRBV2
cdr3_aa: ASSGTGGYEQY